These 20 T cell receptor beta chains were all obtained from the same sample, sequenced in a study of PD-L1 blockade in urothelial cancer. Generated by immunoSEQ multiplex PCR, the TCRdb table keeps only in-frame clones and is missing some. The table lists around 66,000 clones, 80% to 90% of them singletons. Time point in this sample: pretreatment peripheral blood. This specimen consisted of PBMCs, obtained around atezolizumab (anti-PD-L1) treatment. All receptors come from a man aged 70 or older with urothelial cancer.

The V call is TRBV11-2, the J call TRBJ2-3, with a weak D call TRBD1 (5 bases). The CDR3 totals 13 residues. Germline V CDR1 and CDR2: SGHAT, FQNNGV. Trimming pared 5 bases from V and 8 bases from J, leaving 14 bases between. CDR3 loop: CASSPGKLGTQYF. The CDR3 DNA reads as TGTGCCAGCAGCCCAGGGAAATTGGGTACGCAGTATTTT.

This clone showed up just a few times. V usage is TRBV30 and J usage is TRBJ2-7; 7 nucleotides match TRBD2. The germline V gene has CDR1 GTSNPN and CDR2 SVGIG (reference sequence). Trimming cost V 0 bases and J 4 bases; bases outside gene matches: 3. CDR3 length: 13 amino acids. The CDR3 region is CAWSVSGGYEQYF. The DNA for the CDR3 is TGTGCCTGGAGTGTATCGGGGGGTTACGAGCAGTACTTC.

CDR3 loop: CASSFGGRETQYF. The CDR3 DNA follows: TGTGCCAGCAGCTTCGGGGGACGCGAGACCCAGTACTTC. The chain has TRBV7-3 and TRBJ2-5, with D tentatively TRBD2 (6 bases). Germline values: CDR1 SGHTA, CDR2 FQGTGA. The ends were cut back, 3 bases at V and 5 bases at J, with 10 bases in the middle. The CDR3 consists of 13 residues. Using reference TRBV7-3 and TRBJ2-5 for the parts outside the CDR3, the full variable domain is GAGVSQTPSNKVTEKGKYVELRCDPISGHTALYWYRQSLGQGPEFLIYFQGTGAADDSGLPNDRFFAVRPEGSVSTLKIQRTERGDSAVYLCASSFGGRETQYFGPGTRLLVL.

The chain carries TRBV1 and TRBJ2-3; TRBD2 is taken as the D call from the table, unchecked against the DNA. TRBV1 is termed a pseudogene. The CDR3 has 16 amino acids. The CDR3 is CTSSQRSRAVSDTQYF. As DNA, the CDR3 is TGCACCAGCAGCCAACGCTCGCGGGCGGTTTCGGATACGCAGTATTTT.

The CDR3 DNA sequence: TGTGCCAGCTCACCCTCCGAGACGGGATTGGCTTTCTTT. Amino acids: CASSPSETGLAFF. The chain uses TRBV18 and TRBJ1-1; no clear D. Germline V lookup: CDR1 KGHSH, CDR2 LQKENI. The CDR3 extends over 13 amino acids. Trimming shortened V by 3 bases and J by 11 bases, and 16 bases separated the two germline ends. The whole variable domain, remainder taken from reference TRBV18 and TRBJ1-1, is NAGVMQNPRHLVRRRGQEARLRCSPMKGHSHVYWYRQLPEEGLKFMVYLQKENIIDESGMPKERFSAEFPKEGPSILRIQQVVRGDSAAYFCASSPSETGLAFFGQGTRLTVV.

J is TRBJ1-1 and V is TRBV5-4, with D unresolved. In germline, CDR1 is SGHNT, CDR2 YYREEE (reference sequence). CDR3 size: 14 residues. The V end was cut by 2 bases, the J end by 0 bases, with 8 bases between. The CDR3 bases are TGTGCCAGCAGCTTCACCGACATGAACACTGAAGCTTTCTTT. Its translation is CASSFTDMNTEAFF. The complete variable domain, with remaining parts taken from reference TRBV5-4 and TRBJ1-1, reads ETGVTQSPTHLIKTRGQQVTLRCSSQSGHNTVSWYQQALGQGPQFIFQYYREEENGRGNFPPRFSGLQFPNYSSELNVNALELDDSALYLCASSFTDMNTEAFFGQGTRLTVV.

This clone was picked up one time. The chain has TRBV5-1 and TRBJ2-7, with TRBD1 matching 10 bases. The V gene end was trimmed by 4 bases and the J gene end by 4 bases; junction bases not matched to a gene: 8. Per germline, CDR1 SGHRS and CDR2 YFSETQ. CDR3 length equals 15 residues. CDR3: CASSVPGTGDYEQYF. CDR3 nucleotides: TGCGCCAGCAGCGTACCCGGGACAGGGGATTACGAGCAGTACTTC.

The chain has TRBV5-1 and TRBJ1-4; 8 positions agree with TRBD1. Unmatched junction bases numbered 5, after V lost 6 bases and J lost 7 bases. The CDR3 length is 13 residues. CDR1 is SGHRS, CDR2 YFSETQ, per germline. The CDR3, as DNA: TGCGCCAGCACTCAGGGGGCGGGTGAAAAACTGTTTTTT. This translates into CASTQGAGEKLFF.

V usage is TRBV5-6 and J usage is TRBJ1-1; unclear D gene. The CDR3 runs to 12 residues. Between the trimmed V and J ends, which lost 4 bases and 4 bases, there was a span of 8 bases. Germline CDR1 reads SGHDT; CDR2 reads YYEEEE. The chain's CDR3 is CASSRTFTEAFF. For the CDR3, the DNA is TGTGCCAGCAGCCGGACTTTCACTGAAGCTTTCTTT. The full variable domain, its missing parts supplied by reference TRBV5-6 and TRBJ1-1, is DAGVTQSPTHLIKTRGQQVTLRCSPKSGHDTVSWYQQALGQGPQFIFQYYEEEERQRGNFPDRFSGHQFPNYSSELNVNALLLGDSALYLCASSRTFTEAFFGQGTRLTVV.

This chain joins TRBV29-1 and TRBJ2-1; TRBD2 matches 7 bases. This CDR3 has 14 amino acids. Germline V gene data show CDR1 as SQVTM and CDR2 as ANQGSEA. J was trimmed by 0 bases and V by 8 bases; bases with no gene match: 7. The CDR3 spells CSIPRDYSYNEQFF. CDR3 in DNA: TGCAGCATACCCCGGGACTACTCCTACAATGAGCAGTTCTTC.

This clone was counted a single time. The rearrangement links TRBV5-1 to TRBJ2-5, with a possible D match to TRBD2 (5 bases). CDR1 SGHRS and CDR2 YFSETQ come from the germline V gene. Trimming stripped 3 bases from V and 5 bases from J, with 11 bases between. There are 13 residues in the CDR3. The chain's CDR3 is CASSSGPGETQYF. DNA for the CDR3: TGCGCCAGCAGCTCGGGCCCGGGGGAGACCCAGTACTTC.

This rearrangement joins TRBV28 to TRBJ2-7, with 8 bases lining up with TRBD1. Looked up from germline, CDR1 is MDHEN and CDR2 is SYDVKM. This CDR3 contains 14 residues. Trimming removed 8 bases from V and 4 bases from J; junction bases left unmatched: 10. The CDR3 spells CASLPGTGMYEQYF. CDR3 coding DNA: TGTGCCAGCCTCCCCGGGACAGGAATGTACGAGCAGTACTTC.

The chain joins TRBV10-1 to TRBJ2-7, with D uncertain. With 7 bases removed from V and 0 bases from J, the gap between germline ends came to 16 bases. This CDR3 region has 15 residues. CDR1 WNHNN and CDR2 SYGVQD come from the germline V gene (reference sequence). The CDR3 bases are TGCGCCAGCAAGAAAAAATTACACCACTCCTACGAGCAGTACTTC. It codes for CASKKKLHHSYEQYF.

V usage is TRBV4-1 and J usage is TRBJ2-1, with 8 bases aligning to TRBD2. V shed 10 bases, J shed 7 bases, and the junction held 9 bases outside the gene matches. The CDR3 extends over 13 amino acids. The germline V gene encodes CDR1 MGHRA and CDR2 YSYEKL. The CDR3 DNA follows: TGCGCCACCTCTTCCGGGACTAGGAATGAGCAGTTCTTC. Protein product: CATSSGTRNEQFF.

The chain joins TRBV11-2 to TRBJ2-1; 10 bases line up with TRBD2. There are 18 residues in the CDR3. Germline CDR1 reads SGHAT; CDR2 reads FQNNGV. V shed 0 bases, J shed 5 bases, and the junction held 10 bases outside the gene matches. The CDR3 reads CASSLDRLAGGPNNEQFF. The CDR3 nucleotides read TGTGCCAGCAGCTTAGATCGGTTAGCGGGAGGACCCAACAATGAGCAGTTCTTC.

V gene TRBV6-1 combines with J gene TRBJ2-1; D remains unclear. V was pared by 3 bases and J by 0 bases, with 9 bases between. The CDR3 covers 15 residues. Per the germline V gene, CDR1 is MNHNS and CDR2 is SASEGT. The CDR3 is CASSESVDSYNEQFF. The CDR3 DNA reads TGTGCCAGCAGTGAGAGCGTAGACTCCTACAATGAGCAGTTCTTC.

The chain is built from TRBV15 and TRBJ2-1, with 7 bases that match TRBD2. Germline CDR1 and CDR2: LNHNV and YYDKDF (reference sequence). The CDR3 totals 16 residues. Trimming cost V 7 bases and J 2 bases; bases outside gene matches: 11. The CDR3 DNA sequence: TGTGCCACCAAGCGAGCGGCGGGAGAAGCCTACAATGAGCAGTTCTTC. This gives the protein CATKRAAGEAYNEQFF. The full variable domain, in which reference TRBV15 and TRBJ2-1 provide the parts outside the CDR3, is DAMVIQNPRYQVTQFGKPVTLSCSQTLNHNVMYWYQQKSSQAPKLLFHYYDKDFNNEADTPDNFQSRRPNTSFCFLDIRSPGLGDTAMYLCATKRAAGEAYNEQFFGPGTRLTVL.

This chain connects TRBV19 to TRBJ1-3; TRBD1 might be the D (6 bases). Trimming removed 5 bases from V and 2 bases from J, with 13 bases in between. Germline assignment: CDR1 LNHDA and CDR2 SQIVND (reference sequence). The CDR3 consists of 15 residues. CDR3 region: CASSSSGETGNTIYF. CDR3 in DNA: TGTGCCAGTAGTTCCTCAGGGGAGACTGGAAACACCATATATTTT.

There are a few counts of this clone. The CDR3 nucleotides are TGTGCCAGCAGCGTGGAGTCCCGGGGGGATGAGCAGTTCTTC. Translation gives CASSVESRGDEQFF. The chain has TRBV5-4 and TRBJ2-1; TRBD2 matches at 7 bases. Per the germline V gene, CDR1 is SGHNT and CDR2 is YYREEE (reference sequence). The CDR3 contains 14 residues. Trimming took 4 bases from V and 8 from J; bases not matched to a gene: 9.

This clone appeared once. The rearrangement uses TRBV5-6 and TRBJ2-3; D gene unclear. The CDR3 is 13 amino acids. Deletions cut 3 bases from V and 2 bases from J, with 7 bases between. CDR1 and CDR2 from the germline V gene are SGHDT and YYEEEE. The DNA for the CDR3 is TGTGCCAGCAGCTCTCTAGTCACAGATACGCAGTATTTT. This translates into CASSSLVTDTQYF.